The sequence of this T cell receptor (beta chain) was determined in a study of siplizumab effects on memory and regulatory T cells. Notes on this clone: Its target is not known.

Findings of the study overall: Under siplizumab, an average approximately 69% of mappable alloreactive CD4+ clones were Treg-derived, compared with approximately 27% in controls. In unstimulated cells, naive T cells appeared more diverse than memory T cells and seemed major alloresponse contributors.

Clones were sequenced by immunoSEQ multiplex PCR, and TCRdb holds only the in-frame ones, with some missing. The table lists over 95,000 clones, about 94% of them singletons, with 0.16% in the top ten. This TCR was sampled from a human donor in good health. Sequenced sample: non-Treg CD4+ T cells sorted from blood.

CDR3 loop: CASRKGGGPYNEQFF. In nucleotides, the CDR3 is TGTGCCAGCAGAAAAGGCGGGGGGCCATACAATGAGCAGTTCTTC. The chain is built from TRBV6-5 and TRBJ2-1, with 8 bases fitting TRBD2. The CDR3 has 15 amino acids. Per the germline V gene, CDR1 is MNHEY and CDR2 is SVGAGI. V dropped 6 bases and J dropped 4; count of bases not matched to a gene: 8.